The clone carrying this T cell receptor (beta chain) has at least ten counts. TCRdb redid the calling of the 5' RACE reads with MiXCR, one entry per CDR3 protein. Of more than 20,000 distinct CDR3 sequences in the sample, 4% to 5% were seen once. This CDR3 has 16 amino acids. V shed 1 base and J shed 2 bases, with 17 bases lying between them. Germline assignment: CDR1 SQVTM and CDR2 ANQGSEA. This record belongs to a study of early T cells in non-severe SARS-CoV-2 infection. The specimen sequenced was whole blood. The rearrangement links TRBV29-1 to TRBJ2-5; D call uncertain. This TCR was recovered from an adult who was a healthcare worker with PCR-confirmed SARS-CoV-2 infection or an uninfected control (not recorded which). CDR3 bases: TGCAGCGTTGAAGGTATCTCGCCAGTAATTCAAGAGACCCAGTACTTC. This gives the protein CSVEGISPVIQETQYF.